This entry lists 24 T cell receptor beta chains sequenced from one sample in a study of shared clonotypes between healthy human individuals (TCRdb year 2020). CD8 naive samples were obtained by positive selection for CCR7 among CD45RO-negative cells, yielding a CD45RA+CCR7+ population from which TemRA cells were excluded. Library preparation employed the immunoSEQ multiplex PCR assay. TCRdb obtained this table from immuneACCESS and retained in-frame rearrangements with V and J assigned. These tables miss some clones; where compared with another copy, unresolved V genes account for less than half of the shortfall, and the remainder is unexplained. For this sample there are about 1,800,000 clones; 85% to 95% appear just once. The ten largest make up 1% to 1.5% of the sample. The sample comprised naive CD8+ T cells sorted from blood. The sample's cell subset or site label, in plain terms: CD45RA+CCR7+. All receptors come from a man between 18 and 35 years old in good health.

This sequence joins TRBV13 and TRBJ1-4; 8 nucleotides agree with TRBD1. CDR3 size: 15 residues. V was pared by 0 bases and J by 7 bases, with 4 bases of the junction left unmatched. CDR1 PRHDT and CDR2 FYEKMQ come from the germline V gene (reference sequence). The CDR3 protein is CASSLGGRGLEKLFF. CDR3 bases: TGTGCCAGCAGCTTAGGTGGCAGGGGGCTTGAAAAACTGTTTTTT. The entire variable domain, with the rest obtained from reference TRBV13 and TRBJ1-4, is as follows: AAGVIQSPRHLIKEKRETATLKCYPIPRHDTVYWYQQGPGQDPQFLISFYEKMQSDKGSIPDRFSAQQFSDYHSELNMSSLELGDSALYFCASSLGGRGLEKLFFGSGTQLSVL.

The V and J genes are TRBV5-8 and TRBJ1-6; TRBD1 is a possible D gene (5 bases). V dropped 4 bases and J dropped 0 bases, with 20 bases sitting between them. The germline CDR1 and CDR2 sequences are SGHTS and YDEGEE. The CDR3 runs 19 residues. The CDR3 sequence is CASSLDTEILSSYNSPLHF. In nucleotides, the CDR3 is TGTGCCAGCAGCCTGGACACCGAAATTCTTAGCTCCTATAATTCACCCCTCCACTTT.

This chain links TRBV9 with TRBJ2-7; maybe TRBD1 (6 bases). V shed 3 bases and J shed 3 bases, with 10 bases lying between them. This CDR3 comprises 13 residues. Germline V lookup: CDR1 SGDLS, CDR2 YYNGEE. The CDR3 DNA reads TGTGCCAGCAGCGCACCGGACAGCTACGAGCAGTACTTC. Translation: CASSAPDSYEQYF.

The chain uses TRBV5-4 and TRBJ2-2; 10 bases match TRBD1. Germline V gene lookup returns CDR1 SGHNT and CDR2 YYREEE (reference sequence). This CDR3 contains 14 residues. The V gene end was trimmed by 4 bases and the J gene end by 8 bases; junction bases not matched to a gene: 5. CDR3 loop: CASSAGTGVGELFF. CDR3 in DNA: TGTGCCAGCAGCGCCGGGACAGGGGTTGGGGAGCTGTTTTTT.

As to this clone: This CDR3 is also generated by other DNA sequences in the sample. The gene calls are TRBV6-5 and TRBJ1-1; D remains unclear. The V gene lost 2 bases and the J gene lost 5 bases, with 9 bases spanning the gap. Germline lookup yields CDR1 MNHEY and CDR2 SVGAGI. The CDR3 is 13 amino acids. This CDR3 reads CASSYREGTEAFF. CDR3 DNA: TGTGCCAGCAGTTACCGGGAAGGTACTGAAGCTTTCTTT.

As to this clone: Other DNA sequences in this sample translate to the same CDR3. This sequence joins TRBV6-5 and TRBJ1-1; 9 bases agree with TRBD1. V shed 4 bases, J shed 5 bases, and the junction held 5 bases outside the gene matches. The CDR3 has 14 amino acids. From germline, CDR1 is MNHEY and CDR2 SVGAGI. CDR3 residues: CASSLGQGGTEAFF. Here the CDR3 DNA reads TGTGCCAGCAGTTTGGGACAGGGAGGGACTGAAGCTTTCTTT.

The chain employs TRBV5-5 and TRBJ1-5, with 8 bases matching TRBD1. The V segment lost 0 bases and the J segment 4 bases; nucleotides outside the gene matches: 6. The length of the CDR3 is 16 residues. The V gene's germline CDR1 is SGHKS and CDR2 YYEKEE (reference sequence). The DNA of the CDR3 is TGTGCCAGCAGCTTGGGTGGACAGGGAATGAATCAGCCCCAGCATTTT. Translated, it gives CASSLGGQGMNQPQHF.

CDR3 sequence: CARGTSRETQYF. In DNA form, the CDR3 reads TGTGCCAGAGGGACTAGCAGAGAGACCCAGTACTTC. The chain links TRBV2 to TRBJ2-5; 9 positions match TRBD2. CDR1 is SNHLY and CDR2 is FYNNEI in the germline V gene. V shed 9 bases and J 4 bases; nucleotides not matched to a gene: 3. This CDR3 has 12 amino acids.

This chain connects TRBV30 to TRBJ1-2; D might be TRBD1 (5 bases). Trimming removed 0 bases from V and 4 bases from J, with 12 bases in between. This CDR3 has 14 residues. The germline V gene has CDR1 GTSNPN and CDR2 SVGIG (reference sequence). CDR3 sequence: CAWSVQGESYGYTF. DNA for the CDR3: TGTGCCTGGAGTGTACAAGGGGAAAGCTATGGCTACACCTTC.

The chain combines TRBV5-1 with TRBJ1-6; D is unresolved. Germline V gene sequence: CDR1 SGHRS, CDR2 YFSETQ. The CDR3 consists of 18 residues. V gave up 3 bases and J gave up 5 bases, with 21 bases separating them. The CDR3 DNA follows: TGCGCCAGCAGCTATATTGGAATGGAGGGTACAGATAATTCACCCCTCCACTTT. Translating gives CASSYIGMEGTDNSPLHF. Supplemented by reference TRBV5-1 and TRBJ1-6, the full variable domain reads KAGVTQTPRYLIKTRGQQVTLSCSPISGHRSVSWYQQTPGQGLQFLFEYFSETQRNKGNFPGRFSGRQFSNSRSEMNVSTLELGDSALYLCASSYIGMEGTDNSPLHFGNGTRLTVT.

This clone was seen just once. V is TRBV29-1 and J is TRBJ2-1, with 10 bases lining up with TRBD1. The CDR3 sequence is 13 residues long. J lost 8 bases, V lost 7 bases, and 8 bases had no gene match. The germline gives CDR1 SQVTM, CDR2 ANQGSEA. The CDR3 DNA reads TGCAGCGCGACAGGGGGCGAAGTCGATGAGCAGTTCTTC. Protein sequence: CSATGGEVDEQFF.

This clone was seen just once. The V and J genes are TRBV9 and TRBJ2-1; D unclear. The V end lost 3 bases, the J end lost 0 bases, and 13 bases lay between the germline ends. CDR1 and CDR2 (germline): SGDLS, YYNGEE. The CDR3 loop spans 16 amino acids. CDR3 sequence (DNA): TGTGCCAGCAGCGCCACCGGGCATAGCTCCTACAATGAGCAGTTCTTC. Its protein is CASSATGHSSYNEQFF.

V is TRBV5-4 and J is TRBJ2-3, with D possibly matching TRBD2 (6 bases). The CDR3 covers 15 residues. The germline gives CDR1 SGHNT, CDR2 YYREEE (reference sequence). V was shortened by 4 bases and J by 4 bases, with 16 bases between the two germline ends. CDR3 sequence (DNA): TGTGCCAGCAGCGTAGGACTATCGTCTGCAGATACGCAGTATTTT. Encoded protein: CASSVGLSSADTQYF.

Only one count was recorded for this clone. J is TRBJ2-1 and V is TRBV5-6, with D uncertain. V lost 6 bases, J lost 3 bases, and 10 bases lay in between. Looked up from germline, CDR1 is SGHDT and CDR2 is YYEEEE. The CDR3 spans 13 residues. The CDR3 DNA reads TGTGCCAGCACATATGAGGTCTACAATGAGCAGTTCTTC. Protein sequence: CASTYEVYNEQFF.

With respect to this clone: The sample has other DNA sequences that encode this CDR3 too. The chain couples TRBV4-1 to TRBJ1-2; D might be TRBD1 (5 bases). The ends were cut back, 3 bases at V and 5 bases at J, with 10 bases in the middle. CDR3 length: 13 residues. Germline assignment: CDR1 MGHRA and CDR2 YSYEKL. The CDR3 sequence: CASSQAGGYGYTF. CDR3 DNA: TGCGCCAGCAGCCAGGCCGGGGGTTATGGCTACACCTTC.

The gene calls are TRBV11-2 and TRBJ2-7, with D possibly matching TRBD1 (5 bases). The CDR3 runs 16 residues. Germline assignment: CDR1 SGHAT and CDR2 FQNNGV. Trimming removed 5 bases from V and 3 bases from J, with 20 bases in between. The CDR3 is CASSLEADTLDYEQYF. DNA for the CDR3: TGTGCCAGCAGCCTCGAGGCGGACACATTGGACTACGAGCAGTACTTC. The entire variable domain, with the rest obtained from reference TRBV11-2 and TRBJ2-7, is as follows: EAGVAQSPRYKIIEKRQSVAFWCNPISGHATLYWYQQILGQGPKLLIQFQNNGVVDDSQLPKDRFSAERLKGVDSTLKIQPAKLEDSAVYLCASSLEADTLDYEQYFGPGTRLTVT.

This rearrangement joins TRBV6-1 to TRBJ2-7, with D perhaps matching TRBD2 (5 bases). V dropped 0 bases and J dropped 4 bases, with 13 bases sitting between them. The germline CDR1 and CDR2 sequences are MNHNS and SASEGT. This CDR3 is 15 amino acids long. This CDR3 reads CASSEALSGIYEQYF. The CDR3 bases are TGTGCCAGCAGTGAAGCGCTTTCGGGGATATACGAGCAGTACTTC.

The V and J genes are TRBV10-3 and TRBJ1-4; 7 nucleotides match TRBD1. The trim removed 2 bases at V and 7 bases at J, leaving 10 bases unmatched. This CDR3 contains 16 residues. Germline lookup yields CDR1 ENHRY and CDR2 SYGVKD. CDR3 amino acids: CAISEGFETGTEKLFF. In nucleotides, the CDR3 is TGTGCCATCAGTGAGGGGTTCGAGACAGGGACTGAAAAACTGTTTTTT.

This clone was seen once. Other nucleotide sequences in the sample specify the same CDR3. For the CDR3, the DNA is TGTGCCAGCAGCTTATGGAGCACTGAAGCTTTCTTT. This translates into CASSLWSTEAFF. The chain joins TRBV7-9 to TRBJ1-1, with D unresolved. Looked up from germline, CDR1 is SEHNR and CDR2 is FQNEAQ (reference sequence). CDR3 length: 12 amino acids. V was cut by 2 bases and J by 4 bases, with 5 bases left in between.

A note on this clone: The sample contains more than one DNA sequence encoding this CDR3. The genes are TRBV5-1 and TRBJ2-7, with D perhaps matching TRBD1 (6 bases). From germline, CDR1 is SGHRS and CDR2 YFSETQ. Trimming shortened V by 0 bases and J by 6 bases, and 7 bases separated the two germline ends. The CDR3 has 12 amino acids. CDR3 residues: CASSLEGVEQYF. DNA for the CDR3: TGCGCCAGCAGCTTGGAGGGGGTCGAGCAGTACTTC.

This chain connects TRBV2 to TRBJ2-7, with TRBD1 as a possible D gene (7 bases). Germline V gene lookup returns CDR1 SNHLY and CDR2 FYNNEI. The CDR3 runs 14 residues. V gave up 4 bases and J gave up 4 bases, with 14 bases separating them. The CDR3 loop is CASSGATGRYEQYF. The CDR3 bases are TGTGCCAGCAGTGGGGCGACAGGGAGGTACGAGCAGTACTTC.

J is TRBJ2-1 and V is TRBV5-6, with TRBD1 as a possible D gene (5 bases). This CDR3 contains 15 residues. The germline V gene encodes CDR1 SGHDT and CDR2 YYEEEE. Trimming pared 0 bases from V and 7 bases from J, leaving 14 bases between. CDR3 in amino acids: CASSLASSRGNEQFF. The CDR3 region has the DNA TGTGCCAGCAGCTTGGCCAGCTCAAGGGGAAATGAGCAGTTCTTC.

The chain uses TRBV5-6 and TRBJ2-7; unclear D gene. Germline V lookup: CDR1 SGHDT, CDR2 YYEEEE. Trimming shortened V by 3 bases and J by 0 bases, and 10 bases separated the two germline ends. CDR3 length equals 14 residues. Here the CDR3 reads CASSYVTVSYEQYF. The DNA for the CDR3 is TGTGCCAGCAGCTACGTTACGGTCTCCTACGAGCAGTACTTC. Filled out from reference TRBV5-6 and TRBJ2-7, the complete variable domain reads DAGVTQSPTHLIKTRGQQVTLRCSPKSGHDTVSWYQQALGQGPQFIFQYYEEEERQRGNFPDRFSGHQFPNYSSELNVNALLLGDSALYLCASSYVTVSYEQYFGPGTRLTVT.

The rearrangement joins TRBV19 to TRBJ2-1; D is unresolved. Germline V gives CDR1 LNHDA, CDR2 SQIVND (reference sequence). The CDR3 is 12 amino acids. V lost 3 bases and J lost 7, with 7 bases in between. The CDR3 sequence: CASSILLNEQFF. DNA of the CDR3: TGTGCCAGTAGTATCTTATTGAATGAGCAGTTCTTC.